The entry below describes one T cell receptor (beta chain). The data were obtained in a study of blood T cell repertoires in COVID-19. J gave up 5 bases and V 4 bases, and 12 bases lay outside the gene matches. The CDR3 runs 18 residues. The germline gives CDR1 LNHNV, CDR2 YYDKDF (reference sequence). The authors' processing: Using reference gene primer amplification, nucleated cell counts were estimated. The repertoire was sequenced with immunoSEQ multiplex PCR; TCRdb's copy has only in-frame clones and lacks some. V and J calls and clone size follow that table, whereas D and trimming were derived from the DNA. The sample has over 250,000 clones, 83% seen once.

The clonotype comes from a woman in her fifties or sixties who had recovered from COVID-19. The sample consisted of peripheral blood. The chain recombines TRBV15 with TRBJ2-5; TRBD2 agrees at 14 bases. CDR3 sequence (DNA): TGTGCCACCAGCAAGAAACCGGGACTAGCGGGAGTGGGGGAGACCCAGTACTTC. It translates to CATSKKPGLAGVGETQYF.